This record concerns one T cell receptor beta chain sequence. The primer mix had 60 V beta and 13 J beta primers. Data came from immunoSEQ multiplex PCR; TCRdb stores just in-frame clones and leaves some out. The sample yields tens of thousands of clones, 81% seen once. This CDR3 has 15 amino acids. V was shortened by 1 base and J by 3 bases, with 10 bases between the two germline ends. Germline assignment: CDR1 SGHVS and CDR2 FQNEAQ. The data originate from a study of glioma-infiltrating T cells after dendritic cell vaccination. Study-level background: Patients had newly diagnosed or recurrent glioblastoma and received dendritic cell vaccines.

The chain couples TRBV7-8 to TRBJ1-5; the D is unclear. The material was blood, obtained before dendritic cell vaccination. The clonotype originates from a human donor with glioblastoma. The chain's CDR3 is CASSLVSVSNQPQHF. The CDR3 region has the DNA TGTGCCAGCAGCTTAGTTAGTGTTTCCAATCAGCCCCAGCATTTT.